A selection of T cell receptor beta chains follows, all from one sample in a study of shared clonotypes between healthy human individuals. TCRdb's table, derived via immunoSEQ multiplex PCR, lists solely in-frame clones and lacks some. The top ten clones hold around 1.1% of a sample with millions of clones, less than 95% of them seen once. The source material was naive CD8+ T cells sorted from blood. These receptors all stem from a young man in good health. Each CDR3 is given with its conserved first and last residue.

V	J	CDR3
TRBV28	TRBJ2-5	CASSYTPGTDQETQYF
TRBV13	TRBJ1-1	CASSLVRVITEAFF
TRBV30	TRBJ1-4	CAWSWVTGYEKLFF
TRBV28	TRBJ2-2	CASSWAGYTGELFF
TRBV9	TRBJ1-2	CASSVSGESSYGYTF
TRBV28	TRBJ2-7	CASSFPRENYEQYF
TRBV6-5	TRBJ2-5	CASSYLGEQETQYF
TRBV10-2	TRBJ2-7	CASSEGGPYEQYF
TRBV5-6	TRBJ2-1	CASSLGLAGGTYNEQFF
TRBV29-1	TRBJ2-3	CSAIVDTQYF
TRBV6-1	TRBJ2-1	CASSEWERGRDEQFF
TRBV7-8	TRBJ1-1	CASSLGGLTEAFF
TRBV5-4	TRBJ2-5	CASSLDSQNSRETQYF
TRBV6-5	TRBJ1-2	CASSPGQGARGYTF
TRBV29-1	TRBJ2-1	CSVVGREGRNEQFF
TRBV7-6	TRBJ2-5	CASASGSGGAETQYF
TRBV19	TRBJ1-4	CASSKRTGLSEKLFF
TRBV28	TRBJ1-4	CASSGDANGEKLFF
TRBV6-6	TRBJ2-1	CASSYSLAYSYNEQFF
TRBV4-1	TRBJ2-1	CASSATGTGLYNEQFF
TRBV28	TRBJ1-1	CASSHYRNTEAFF
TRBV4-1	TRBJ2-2	CATPPGAGELFF
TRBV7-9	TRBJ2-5	CASSQSLEETQYF
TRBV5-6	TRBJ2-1	CASSSGLAGVREQFF
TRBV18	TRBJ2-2	CASSPPRGSNTGELFF
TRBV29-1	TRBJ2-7	CSVGQGAALYEQYF
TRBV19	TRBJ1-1	CASSIGPTTEAFF
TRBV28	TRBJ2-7	CASCFIPGGRDEQYF
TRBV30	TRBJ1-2	CAWSDGIGYGYTF
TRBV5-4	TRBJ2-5	CASSFRQGARETQYF
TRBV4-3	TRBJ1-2	CASSQARGTGPYGYTF
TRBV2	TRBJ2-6	CASTDSAGANVLTF
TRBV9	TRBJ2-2	CASSTGVLAGELFF
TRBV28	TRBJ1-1	CASTSLPDSVTEAFF
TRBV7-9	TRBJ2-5	CASSSPVARAGDQETQYF
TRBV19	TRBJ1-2	CASSIDLSGSYTF
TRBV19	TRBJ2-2	CASRSFPGELFF
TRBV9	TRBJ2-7	CASSVDGNYEQYF
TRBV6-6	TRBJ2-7	CASSYEVYEQYF
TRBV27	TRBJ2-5	CASSPGTGSQETQYF
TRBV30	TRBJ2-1	CASTSGENNEQFF
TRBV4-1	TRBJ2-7	CASSQLEGREQYF
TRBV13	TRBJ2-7	CASSPSKAGEQYF
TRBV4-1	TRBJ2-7	CASSLRGTHSSYEQYF
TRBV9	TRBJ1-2	CASSSTGLYGYTF
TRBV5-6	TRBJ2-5	CASSLTGETQYF
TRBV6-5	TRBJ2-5	CASSYGSATPEYF
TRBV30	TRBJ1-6	CAWERTDSSPLHF
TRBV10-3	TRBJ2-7	CAIMLAGSLMNEQYF
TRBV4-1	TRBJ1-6	CASTSGTSSYNSPLHF
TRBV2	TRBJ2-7	CASSEIGQVGYEQYF
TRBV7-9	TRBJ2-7	CASSRSGTGAHYEQYF
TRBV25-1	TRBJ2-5	CASSRETQYF
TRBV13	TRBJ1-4	CASAILENEKLFF